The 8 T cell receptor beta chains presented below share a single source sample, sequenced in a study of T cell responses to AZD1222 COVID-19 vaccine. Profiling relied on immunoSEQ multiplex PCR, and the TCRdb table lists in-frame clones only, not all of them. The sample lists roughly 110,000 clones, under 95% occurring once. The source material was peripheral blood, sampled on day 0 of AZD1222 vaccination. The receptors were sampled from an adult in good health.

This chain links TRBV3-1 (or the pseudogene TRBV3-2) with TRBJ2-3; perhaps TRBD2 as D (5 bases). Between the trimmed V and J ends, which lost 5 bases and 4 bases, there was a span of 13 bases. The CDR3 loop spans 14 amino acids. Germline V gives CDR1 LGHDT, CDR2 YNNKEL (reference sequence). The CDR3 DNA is TGTGCCAGCAGCATCCATGGGGAGTCAGATACGCAGTATTTT. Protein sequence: CASSIHGESDTQYF.

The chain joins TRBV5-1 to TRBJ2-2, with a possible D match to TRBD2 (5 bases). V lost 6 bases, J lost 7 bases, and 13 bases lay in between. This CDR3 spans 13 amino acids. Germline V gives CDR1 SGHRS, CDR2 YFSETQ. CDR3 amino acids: CASMSRGVGELFF. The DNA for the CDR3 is TGCGCCAGCATGAGTCGGGGAGTCGGGGAGCTGTTTTTT.

The CDR3 bases are TGTGCCAGCAGCTTCGCAGGCGGGGCAGGCACCGGGGAGCTGTTTTTT. The encoded protein is CASSFAGGAGTGELFF. The V gene is TRBV7-9, the J gene TRBJ2-2; D is perhaps TRBD2 (6 bases). This CDR3 has 16 residues. Trimming pared 3 bases from V and 4 bases from J, leaving 15 bases between. Germline lookup yields CDR1 SEHNR and CDR2 FQNEAQ (reference sequence).

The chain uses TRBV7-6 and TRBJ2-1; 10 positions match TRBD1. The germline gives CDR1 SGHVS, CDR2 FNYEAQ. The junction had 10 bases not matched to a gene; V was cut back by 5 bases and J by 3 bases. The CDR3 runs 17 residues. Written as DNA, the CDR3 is TGTGCCAGCAGCCTCCGGGGGAGGACAGGGGGCTACAATGAGCAGTTCTTC. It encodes CASSLRGRTGGYNEQFF.

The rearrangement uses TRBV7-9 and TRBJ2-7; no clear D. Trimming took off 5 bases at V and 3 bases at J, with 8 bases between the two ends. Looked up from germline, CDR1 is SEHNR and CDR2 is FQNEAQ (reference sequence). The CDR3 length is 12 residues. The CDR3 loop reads CASSPPNYEQYF. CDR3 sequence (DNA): TGTGCCAGCAGCCCCCCAAACTACGAGCAGTACTTC.

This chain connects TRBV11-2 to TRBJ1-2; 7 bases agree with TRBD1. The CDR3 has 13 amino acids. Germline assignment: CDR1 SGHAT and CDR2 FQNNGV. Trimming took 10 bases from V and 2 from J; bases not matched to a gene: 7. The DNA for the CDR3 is TGTGCCACTAGGGACAGCCGGAACTATGGCTACACCTTC. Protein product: CATRDSRNYGYTF.

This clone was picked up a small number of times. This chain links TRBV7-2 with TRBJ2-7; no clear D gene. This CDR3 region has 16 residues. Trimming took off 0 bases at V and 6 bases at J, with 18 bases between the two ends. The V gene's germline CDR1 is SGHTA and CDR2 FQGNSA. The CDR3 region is CASSLALNFLDREQYF. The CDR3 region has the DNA TGTGCCAGCAGCTTAGCGTTGAACTTTCTGGATCGCGAGCAGTACTTC.

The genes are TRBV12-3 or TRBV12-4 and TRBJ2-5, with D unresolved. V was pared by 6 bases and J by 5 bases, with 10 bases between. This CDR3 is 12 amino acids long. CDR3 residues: CASRSGWETQYF. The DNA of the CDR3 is TGTGCCAGCAGGTCGGGCTGGGAGACCCAGTACTTC.